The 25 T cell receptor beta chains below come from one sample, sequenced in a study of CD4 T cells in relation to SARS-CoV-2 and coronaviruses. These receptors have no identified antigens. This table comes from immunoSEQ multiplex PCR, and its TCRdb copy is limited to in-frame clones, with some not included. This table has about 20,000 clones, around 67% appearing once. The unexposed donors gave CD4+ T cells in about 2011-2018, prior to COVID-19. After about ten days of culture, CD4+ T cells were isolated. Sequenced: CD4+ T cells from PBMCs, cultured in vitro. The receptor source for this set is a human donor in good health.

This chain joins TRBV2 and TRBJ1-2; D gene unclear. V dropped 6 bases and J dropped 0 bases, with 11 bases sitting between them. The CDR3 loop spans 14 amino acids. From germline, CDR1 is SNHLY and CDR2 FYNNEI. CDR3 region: CASSTLSANYGYTF. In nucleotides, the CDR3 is TGTGCCAGCAGCACACTATCAGCTAACTATGGCTACACCTTC.

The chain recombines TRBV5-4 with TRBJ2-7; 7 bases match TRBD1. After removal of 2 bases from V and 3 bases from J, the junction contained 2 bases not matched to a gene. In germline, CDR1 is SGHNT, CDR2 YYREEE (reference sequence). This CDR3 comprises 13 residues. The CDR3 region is CASSFWDSYEQYF. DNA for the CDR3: TGTGCCAGCAGCTTCTGGGACAGCTACGAGCAGTACTTC. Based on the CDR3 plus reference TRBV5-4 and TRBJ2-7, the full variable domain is ETGVTQSPTHLIKTRGQQVTLRCSSQSGHNTVSWYQQALGQGPQFIFQYYREEENGRGNFPPRFSGLQFPNYSSELNVNALELDDSALYLCASSFWDSYEQYFGPGTRLTVT.

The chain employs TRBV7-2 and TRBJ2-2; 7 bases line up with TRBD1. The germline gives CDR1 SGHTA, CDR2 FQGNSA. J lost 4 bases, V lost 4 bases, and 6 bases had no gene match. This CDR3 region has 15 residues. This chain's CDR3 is CASSSTGPVTGELFF. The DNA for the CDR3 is TGTGCCAGCAGCTCGACAGGGCCTGTCACCGGGGAGCTGTTTTTT.

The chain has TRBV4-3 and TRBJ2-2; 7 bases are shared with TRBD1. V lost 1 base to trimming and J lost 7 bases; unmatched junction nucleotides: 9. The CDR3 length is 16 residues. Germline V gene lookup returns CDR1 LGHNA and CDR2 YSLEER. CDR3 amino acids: CASSQGRQGYSGELFF. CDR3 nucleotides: TGCGCCAGCAGCCAAGGGAGACAGGGTTACAGCGGGGAGCTGTTTTTT.

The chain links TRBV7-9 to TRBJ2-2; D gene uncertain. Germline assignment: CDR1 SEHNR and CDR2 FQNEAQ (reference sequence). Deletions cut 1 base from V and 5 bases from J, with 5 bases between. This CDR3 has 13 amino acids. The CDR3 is CASSLGGTGELFF. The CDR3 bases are TGTGCCAGCAGCTTAGGCGGAACCGGGGAGCTGTTTTTT.

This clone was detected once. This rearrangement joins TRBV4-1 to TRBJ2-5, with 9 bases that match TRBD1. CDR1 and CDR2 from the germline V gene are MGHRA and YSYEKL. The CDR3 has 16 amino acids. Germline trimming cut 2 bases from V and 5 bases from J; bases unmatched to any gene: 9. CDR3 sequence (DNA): TGCGCCAGCAGCCAACCGGGACAGGGATTTAGGGAGACCCAGTACTTC. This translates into CASSQPGQGFRETQYF.

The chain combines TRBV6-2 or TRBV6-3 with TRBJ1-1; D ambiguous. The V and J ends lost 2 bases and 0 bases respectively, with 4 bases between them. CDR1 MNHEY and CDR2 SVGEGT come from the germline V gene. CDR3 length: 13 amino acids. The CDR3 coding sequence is TGTGCCAGCAGTTACCATGTGAACACTGAAGCTTTCTTT. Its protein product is CASSYHVNTEAFF.

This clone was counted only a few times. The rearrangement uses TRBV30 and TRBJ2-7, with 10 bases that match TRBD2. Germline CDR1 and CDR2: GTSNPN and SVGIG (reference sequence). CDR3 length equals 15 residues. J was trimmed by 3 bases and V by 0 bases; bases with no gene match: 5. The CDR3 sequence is CAWSVRSSGSYEQYF. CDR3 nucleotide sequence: TGTGCCTGGAGTGTACGGTCTAGCGGGAGCTACGAGCAGTACTTC.

The CDR3 here is CASSPGTVNNEQFF. The CDR3, as DNA: TGTGCCAGTAGCCCCGGGACGGTTAACAATGAGCAGTTCTTC. V usage is TRBV19 and J usage is TRBJ2-1; tentatively, D is TRBD1 or TRBD2 (5 bases each). CDR3 length: 14 amino acids. Germline lookup yields CDR1 LNHDA and CDR2 SQIVND (reference sequence). V was pared by 6 bases and J by 5 bases, with 14 bases between. The whole variable domain, remainder taken from reference TRBV19 and TRBJ2-1, is DGGITQSPKYLFRKEGQNVTLSCEQNLNHDAMYWYRQDPGQGLRLIYYSQIVNDFQKGDIAEGYSVSREKKESFPLTVTSAQKNPTAFYLCASSPGTVNNEQFFGPGTRLTVL.

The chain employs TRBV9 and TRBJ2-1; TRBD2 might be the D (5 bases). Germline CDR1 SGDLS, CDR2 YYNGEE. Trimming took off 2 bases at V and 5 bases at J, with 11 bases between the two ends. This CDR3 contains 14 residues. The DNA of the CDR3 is TGTGCCAGCAGCGTCGGTCAGCGGCACAATGAGCAGTTCTTC. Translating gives CASSVGQRHNEQFF.

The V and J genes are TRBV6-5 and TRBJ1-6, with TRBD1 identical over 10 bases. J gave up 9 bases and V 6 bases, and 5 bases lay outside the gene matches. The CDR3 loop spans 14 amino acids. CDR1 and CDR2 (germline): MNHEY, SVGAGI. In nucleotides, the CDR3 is TGTGCCAGCAGCCGACAGGGGGCTCTTTCACCCCTCCACTTT. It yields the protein CASSRQGALSPLHF.

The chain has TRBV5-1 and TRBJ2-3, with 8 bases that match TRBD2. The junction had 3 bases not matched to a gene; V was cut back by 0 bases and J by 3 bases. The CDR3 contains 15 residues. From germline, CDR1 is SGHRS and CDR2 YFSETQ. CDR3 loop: CASSLVASGTDTQYF. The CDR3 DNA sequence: TGCGCCAGCAGCTTGGTGGCTAGCGGGACAGATACGCAGTATTTT.

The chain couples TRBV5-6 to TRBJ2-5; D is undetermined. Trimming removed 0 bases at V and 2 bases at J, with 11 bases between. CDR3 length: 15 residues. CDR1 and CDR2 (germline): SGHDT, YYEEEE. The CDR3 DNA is TGTGCCAGCAGCTTGGTGTCCCCGAGGCAAGAGACCCAGTACTTC. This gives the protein CASSLVSPRQETQYF.

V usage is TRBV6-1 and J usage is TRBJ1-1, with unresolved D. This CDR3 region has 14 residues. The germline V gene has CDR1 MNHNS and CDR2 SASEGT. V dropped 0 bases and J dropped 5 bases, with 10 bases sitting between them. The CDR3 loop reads CASSEAYSGTEAFF. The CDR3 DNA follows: TGTGCCAGCAGTGAAGCCTACAGTGGGACTGAAGCTTTCTTT.

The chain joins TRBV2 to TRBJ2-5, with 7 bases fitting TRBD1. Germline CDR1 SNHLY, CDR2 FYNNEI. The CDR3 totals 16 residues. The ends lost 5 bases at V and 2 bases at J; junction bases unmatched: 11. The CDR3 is CASSQGHPGGQETQYF. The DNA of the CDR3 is TGTGCCAGCAGTCAGGGACACCCAGGGGGACAAGAGACCCAGTACTTC.

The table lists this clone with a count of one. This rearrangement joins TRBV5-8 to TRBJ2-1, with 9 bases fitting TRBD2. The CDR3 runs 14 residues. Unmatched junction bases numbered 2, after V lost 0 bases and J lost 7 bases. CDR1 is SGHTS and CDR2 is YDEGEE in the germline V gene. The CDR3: CASSLGLAVNEQFF. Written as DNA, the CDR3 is TGTGCCAGCAGCTTGGGACTAGCGGTAAATGAGCAGTTCTTC. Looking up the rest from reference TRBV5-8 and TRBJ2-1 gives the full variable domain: EAGVTQSPTHLIKTRGQQATLRCSPISGHTSVYWYQQALGLGLQFLLWYDEGEERNRGNFPPRFSGRQFPNYSSELNVNALELEDSALYLCASSLGLAVNEQFFGPGTRLTVL.

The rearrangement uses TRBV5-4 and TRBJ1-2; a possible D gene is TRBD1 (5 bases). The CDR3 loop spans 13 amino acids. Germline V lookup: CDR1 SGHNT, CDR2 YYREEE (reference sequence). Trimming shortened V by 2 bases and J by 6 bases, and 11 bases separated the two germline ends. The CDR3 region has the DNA TGTGCCAGCAGCTTAAGCAGGGAAAATGGCTACACCTTC. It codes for CASSLSRENGYTF.

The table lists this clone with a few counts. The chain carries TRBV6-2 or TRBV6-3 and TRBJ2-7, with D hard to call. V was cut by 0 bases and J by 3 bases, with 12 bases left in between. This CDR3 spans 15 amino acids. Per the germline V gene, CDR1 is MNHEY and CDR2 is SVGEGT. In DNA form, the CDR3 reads TGTGCCAGCAGTTACTCGATCGGTTCCAGCTACGAGCAGTACTTC. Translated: CASSYSIGSSYEQYF.

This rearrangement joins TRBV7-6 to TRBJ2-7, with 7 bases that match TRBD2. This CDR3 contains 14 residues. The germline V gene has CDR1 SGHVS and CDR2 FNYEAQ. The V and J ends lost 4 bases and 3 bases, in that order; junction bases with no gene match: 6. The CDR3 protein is CASSSSGKYYEQYF. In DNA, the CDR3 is TGTGCCAGCAGCTCTAGCGGCAAGTACTACGAGCAGTACTTC. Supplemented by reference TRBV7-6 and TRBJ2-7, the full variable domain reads GAGVSQSPRYKVTKRGQDVALRCDPISGHVSLYWYRQALGQGPEFLTYFNYEAQQDKSGLPNDRFSAERPEGSISTLTIQRTEQRDSAMYRCASSSSGKYYEQYFGPGTRLTVT.

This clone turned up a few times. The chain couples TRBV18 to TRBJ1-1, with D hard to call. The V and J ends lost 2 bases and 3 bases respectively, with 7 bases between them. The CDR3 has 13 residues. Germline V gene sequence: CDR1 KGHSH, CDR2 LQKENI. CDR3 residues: CASSPLRDTEAFF. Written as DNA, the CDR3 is TGTGCCAGCTCACCATTAAGGGACACTGAAGCTTTCTTT.

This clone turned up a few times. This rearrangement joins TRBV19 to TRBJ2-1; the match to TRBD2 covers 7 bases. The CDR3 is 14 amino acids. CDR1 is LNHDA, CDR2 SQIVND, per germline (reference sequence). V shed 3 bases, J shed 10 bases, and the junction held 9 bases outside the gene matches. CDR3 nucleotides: TGTGCCAGTAGTATCGAGGGAGGGCCGGGGGAGCAGTTCTTC. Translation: CASSIEGGPGEQFF.

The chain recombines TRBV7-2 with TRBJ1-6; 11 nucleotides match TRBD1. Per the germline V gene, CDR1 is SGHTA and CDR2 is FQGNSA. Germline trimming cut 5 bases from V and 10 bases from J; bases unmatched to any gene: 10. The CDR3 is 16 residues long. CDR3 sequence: CASSTQGQGGHSPLHF. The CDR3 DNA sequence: TGTGCCAGCAGCACGCAGGGACAGGGGGGACACTCACCCCTCCACTTT.

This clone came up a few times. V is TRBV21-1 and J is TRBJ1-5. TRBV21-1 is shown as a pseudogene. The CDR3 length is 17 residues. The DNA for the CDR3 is TGTGCCAGCAGCACCCGGACGGGAGGGTATAGCAATCAGCCCCAGCATTTT. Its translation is CASSTRTGGYSNQPQHF.

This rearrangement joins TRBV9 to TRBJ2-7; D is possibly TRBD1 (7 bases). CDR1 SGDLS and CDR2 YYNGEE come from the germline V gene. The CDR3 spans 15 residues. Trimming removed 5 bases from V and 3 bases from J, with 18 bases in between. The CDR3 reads CASSQGAGQYYEQYF. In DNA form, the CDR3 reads TGTGCCAGCAGTCAAGGGGCGGGACAGTACTACGAGCAGTACTTC.

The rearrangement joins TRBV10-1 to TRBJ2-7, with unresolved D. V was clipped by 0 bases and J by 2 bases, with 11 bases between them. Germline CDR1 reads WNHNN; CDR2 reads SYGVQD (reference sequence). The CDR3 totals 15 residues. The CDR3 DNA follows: TGCGCCAGCAGTGAGTCGTCTGGTGAAACCTACGAGCAGTACTTC. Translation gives CASSESSGETYEQYF.